This TCR beta chain stems from a study of response to subunit inactivated influenza vaccine. TCRdb independently ran MiXCR on the RT-PCR reads; one entry per CDR3 protein. The sample carries 650,000 or so distinct CDR3 sequences, 13% to 15% recorded once. V shed 10 bases, J shed 5 bases, and the junction held 12 bases outside the gene matches. This CDR3 is built from 14 residues. Germline V gene lookup returns CDR1 MNHEY and CDR2 SMNVEV (reference sequence). Study-level results: There was a suggestion from the authors that each seasonal influenza vaccination recruits few new T cells.

This clonotype has ten or more counts. As yet, its antigen is unknown. This sequence joins TRBV27 and TRBJ2-7; 9 nucleotides align to TRBD1. The input for sequencing was PBMCs from blood, taken approximately 15 days before vaccination. The source is a man aged 50 to 59 who received an inactivated influenza vaccine. Here the CDR3 reads CATIPNRGRNEQYF. The DNA for the CDR3 is TGTGCCACAATCCCAAACAGGGGGCGAAACGAGCAGTACTTC.